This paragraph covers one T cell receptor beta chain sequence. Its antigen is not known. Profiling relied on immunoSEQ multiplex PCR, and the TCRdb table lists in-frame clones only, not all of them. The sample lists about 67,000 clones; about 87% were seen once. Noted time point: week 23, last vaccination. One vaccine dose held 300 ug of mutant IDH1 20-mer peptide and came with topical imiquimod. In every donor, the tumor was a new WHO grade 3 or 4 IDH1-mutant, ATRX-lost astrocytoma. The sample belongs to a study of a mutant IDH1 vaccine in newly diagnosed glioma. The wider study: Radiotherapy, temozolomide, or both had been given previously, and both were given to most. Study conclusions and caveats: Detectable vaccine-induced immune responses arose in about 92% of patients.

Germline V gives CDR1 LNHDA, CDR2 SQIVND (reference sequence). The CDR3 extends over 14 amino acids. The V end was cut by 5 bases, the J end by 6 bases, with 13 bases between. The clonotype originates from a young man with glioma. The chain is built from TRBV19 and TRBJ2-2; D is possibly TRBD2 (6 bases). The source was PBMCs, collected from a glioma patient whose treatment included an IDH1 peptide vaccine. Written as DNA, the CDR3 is TGTGCCAGTAGTCAGGGACTGTGGGCCGGGGAGCTGTTTTTT. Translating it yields CASSQGLWAGELFF. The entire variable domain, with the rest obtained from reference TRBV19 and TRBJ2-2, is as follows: DGGITQSPKYLFRKEGQNVTLSCEQNLNHDAMYWYRQDPGQGLRLIYYSQIVNDFQKGDIAEGYSVSREKKESFPLTVTSAQKNPTAFYLCASSQGLWAGELFFGEGSRLTVL.